This T cell receptor (beta chain) was recovered during a study of blood T cell repertoires in COVID-19 (dated by TCRdb to the early 2020s). As for the study more broadly: Samples covering the acute and convalescent phases of COVID-19 were provided by collaborators in the United States, Italy and Spain. Where available, HLA class I and class II types were taken from metadata supplied by the sample provider and were not determined by assay-based typing. The dataset comprised deeply sampled blood TCRbeta repertoires from subjects exposed to, actively infected with, or recovered from COVID-19. The repertoires were released in a freely available public database intended as a resource for research on the immune response to SARS-CoV-2. The samples were drawn from the first 160 participants of the ongoing ImmuneRACE study and from over 950 subjects provided by 6 global collaborators. Sample metadata almost always included a de-identified subject ID, COVID-19 status, age in years and sex. The material from the prospective study consisted of cDNA or gDNA derived from T cells, B-cell-depleted T cells, or PBMCs. General conclusions and limits of the study: The amount of clinical and demographic metadata varied by source and participant and was provided uncurated.

The germline V gene supplies CDR1 MNHEY and CDR2 SVGAGI. Trimming removed 6 bases from V and 2 bases from J; the gene matches leave 7 bases unexplained. There are 14 amino acids in the CDR3, from cysteine to phenylalanine inclusive. Only the CDR3 part of the read is kept: 42 bases, read in frame from the first base. Concerning this clone: There is no known antigen for this receptor. No base-level quality is on record; no much larger clone is a single base apart.

Participants in the prospective study were enrolled through a virtual design, were aged roughly 18 to 90 years, and lived in 24 United States geographic areas. To assign participants to cohorts, the prospective study relied on clinical history that participants themselves reported in a screening survey and a study questionnaire. Recovered participants in ImmuneRACE Cohort 3 were defined as having two consecutive negative NP/OP PCR tests, clearance from a healthcare professional, or resolution of symptoms. Each participant in the prospective study had whole blood, serum and a nasopharyngeal or oropharyngeal swab collected by mobile phlebotomists. Over a roughly two-month period, participants in the prospective study had the option of providing additional blood draws and questionnaires. Blood samples from the prospective study were shipped frozen or at room temperature prior to DNA extraction. TCRbeta CDR3 regions were amplified from genomic DNA by means of the immunoSEQ Assay, a bias-controlled multiplex PCR. Per the source publication's procedure: The number of nucleated cells in each sample was estimated from the amplification of reference gene primers within the assay. To quantify the absolute abundance of each unique TCRbeta CDR3 rearrangement, sequence reads were collapsed and filtered. For each sample, productive Simpson clonality was calculated as the square root of Simpson's diversity index over productive rearrangements. TCRdb's version of the immuneACCESS table is confined to in-frame rearrangements and falls short of the full clone set. An unresolved V gene accounts for under half of the shortfall where checked; the remainder is of unknown origin. Clonal size and the V and J genes are those of that table, whereas D and trimming came from the DNA. This sample is represented by roughly 310,000 clones; 89% of them were singletons. The ten largest account for 9.5% of the sample.

Sequences were obtained from PBMCs or T cells enriched from blood (not recorded which). This sequence was found in a woman in her thirties or forties who had recovered from COVID-19. The chain joins TRBV6-5 to TRBJ2-7, and 7 junctional nucleotides match TRBD1. The sequenced DNA is TGTGCCAGCAGGAATGACAGGGAGACCTACGAGCAGTACTTC. The translation is CASRNDRETYEQYF.